What follows are 25 T cell receptor beta chains derived from one specimen sequenced in a study of CD8 T cells in ankylosing spondylitis. TCRdb called the 5' RACE reads again in MiXCR, with one record for every CDR3 protein. The table has 150,000 to 200,000 distinct CDR3 sequences, roughly 18% seen once. Sequenced: blood, either unsorted or a sorted T cell fraction (not recorded which). The receptors were gathered from a male donor with ankylosing spondylitis or in good health (not recorded which).

There are many counts of this clonotype. The chain carries TRBV12-3 or TRBV12-4 and TRBJ2-1; 8 positions agree with TRBD2. This CDR3 region has 14 residues. The V gene end was trimmed by 5 bases and the J gene end by 4 bases; junction bases not matched to a gene: 4. The CDR3 bases are TGTGCCAGCAGTAAGCGGGAGAGATACAATGAGCAGTTCTTC. Translation gives CASSKRERYNEQFF.

This clonotype was detected ten times or more. The chain links TRBV5-1 to TRBJ2-7; a weak D match, TRBD1 (6 bases). V was cut by 1 base and J by 0 bases, with 14 bases left in between. The germline gives CDR1 SGHRS, CDR2 YFSETQ. CDR3 length equals 16 residues. The CDR3 loop reads CASSLRTGKVSYEQYF. In DNA form, the CDR3 reads TGCGCCAGCAGCTTGCGCACAGGGAAAGTCTCCTACGAGCAGTACTTC.

The chain carries TRBV7-9 and TRBJ2-1; unclear D gene. CDR1 and CDR2 from the germline V gene are SEHNR and FQNEAQ (reference sequence). This CDR3 comprises 14 residues. The ends were cut back, 5 bases at V and 8 bases at J, with 16 bases in the middle. DNA of the CDR3: TGTGCCAGCAGCCCCCGCGTCCGACATCATGAGCAGTTCTTC. Translation gives CASSPRVRHHEQFF.

This chain links TRBV5-1 with TRBJ2-1, with TRBD1 matching over 8 bases. From germline, CDR1 is SGHRS and CDR2 YFSETQ. J was trimmed by 3 bases and V by 5 bases; bases with no gene match: 7. The CDR3 contains 15 residues. The DNA of the CDR3 is TGCGCCAGCAGAAAAGGGACAGGTCACTACAATGAGCAGTTCTTC. It encodes CASRKGTGHYNEQFF.

At least ten counts were recorded for this clonotype. The chain links TRBV12-3 or TRBV12-4 to TRBJ1-4; no definite D call. This CDR3 is 13 amino acids long. Trimming took off 6 bases at V and 7 bases at J, with 12 bases between the two ends. This chain's CDR3 is CASRPGVGEKLFF. As DNA, the CDR3 is TGTGCCAGCAGACCAGGAGTGGGTGAAAAACTGTTTTTT.

This clonotype was seen at least ten times. The chain has TRBV28 and TRBJ1-5, with no clear D. CDR1 is MDHEN and CDR2 is SYDVKM in the germline V gene. Trimming removed 5 bases at V and 0 bases at J, with 8 bases between. This CDR3 is 14 amino acids long. The chain's CDR3 is CASSRSYSNQPQHF. CDR3 sequence (DNA): TGTGCCAGCAGTCGAAGCTATAGCAATCAGCCCCAGCATTTT.

This chain uses TRBV12-3 or TRBV12-4 with TRBJ2-4; D is perhaps TRBD2 (5 bases). CDR3 length equals 14 residues. V dropped 2 bases and J dropped 6 bases, with 11 bases sitting between them. CDR3 region: CASSLNRGVNIQYF. The DNA for the CDR3 is TGTGCCAGCAGTTTAAATCGGGGTGTAAACATTCAGTACTTC.

The chain joins TRBV7-2 to TRBJ2-5, with D unresolved. Germline CDR1 is SGHTA and CDR2 is FQGNSA. The CDR3 contains 13 residues. V was cut by 4 bases and J by 1 base, with 7 bases left in between. The chain's CDR3 is CASSSQIQETQYF. The CDR3 DNA is TGTGCCAGCAGCTCCCAGATCCAAGAGACCCAGTACTTC.

In its sample, this clonotype was seen many times. The chain carries TRBV28 and TRBJ1-1, with D hard to call. The germline V gene encodes CDR1 MDHEN and CDR2 SYDVKM. The CDR3 is 11 residues long. V was shortened by 2 bases and J by 13 bases, with 11 bases between the two germline ends. CDR3 DNA sequence: TGTGCCAGCAGTTTAAATCGGGCGGGTTTCTTT. It codes for CASSLNRAGFF.

The rearrangement joins TRBV28 to TRBJ2-3; D might be TRBD2 (5 bases). The CDR3 loop spans 16 amino acids. Germline CDR1 reads MDHEN; CDR2 reads SYDVKM. V was shortened by 5 bases and J by 4 bases, with 19 bases between the two germline ends. Here the CDR3 DNA reads TGTGCCAGCAGTCCCATGAGGGAGAGTGGAGCAGATACGCAGTATTTT. This encodes CASSPMRESGADTQYF. The variable domain in full, with the rest retrieved from reference TRBV28 and TRBJ2-3, is DVKVTQSSRYLVKRTGEKVFLECVQDMDHENMFWYRQDPGLGLRLIYFSYDVKMKEKGDIPEGYSVSREKKERFSLILESASTNQTSMYLCASSPMRESGADTQYFGPGTRLTVL.

The chain joins TRBV19 to TRBJ2-1; either TRBD1 or TRBD2 may fit D (6 bases each). With 0 bases removed from V and 12 bases from J, the gap between germline ends came to 15 bases. This CDR3 has 14 residues. Germline assignment: CDR1 LNHDA and CDR2 SQIVND (reference sequence). The CDR3 DNA reads TGTGCCAGTAGTATAGATCGGGGGCGGCCAACGCAGTTCTTC. Amino acids: CASSIDRGRPTQFF.

In this sample, this clonotype turned up many times. The CDR3 DNA reads TGCGCCAGCAGTTATCAGGATAACTCCTACAATGAGCAGTTCTTC. Translating gives CASSYQDNSYNEQFF. The chain recombines TRBV4-1 with TRBJ2-1, with D hard to call. Trimming took 6 bases from V and 0 from J, leaving 12 bases between them. The CDR3 is made up of 15 amino acids. The germline gives CDR1 MGHRA, CDR2 YSYEKL.

V and J are TRBV28 and TRBJ2-7, with 11 positions matching TRBD2. V lost 3 bases, J lost 3 bases, and 10 bases stayed unmatched. This CDR3 contains 17 residues. CDR1 is MDHEN, CDR2 SYDVKM, per germline. The CDR3 region is CASSFPTSGMRGYEQYF. The CDR3 bases are TGTGCCAGCAGTTTTCCGACTAGCGGGATGCGAGGCTACGAGCAGTACTTC.

This clonotype was recorded a few times. The CDR3, as DNA: TGCGCCAGCGGGGAGACTAGCGGCTACGAGCAGTACTTC. Encoded protein: CASGETSGYEQYF. V gene TRBV10-2 combines with J gene TRBJ2-7, with 9 bases aligning to TRBD2. CDR1 and CDR2 (germline): WSHSY, SAAADI. J was trimmed by 3 bases and V by 8 bases; bases with no gene match: 5. The CDR3 runs to 13 residues.

As concerns this clonotype: This could be a read error, since a much larger clone is one nucleotide away. The rearrangement joins TRBV4-2 to TRBJ2-7; D not resolved. Trimming took 4 bases from V and 5 from J, leaving 12 bases between them. The CDR3 has 13 residues. Germline assignment: CDR1 LGHNA and CDR2 YNFKEQ. CDR3 DNA sequence: TGTGCCAGCAGCCCGAGGCCCATCCACGAGCAGTACTTC. Translated: CASSPRPIHEQYF.

The sample holds many counts of this clonotype. This rearrangement joins TRBV12-3 or TRBV12-4 to TRBJ2-2; 9 bases are a match to TRBD2. This CDR3 spans 16 amino acids. J was trimmed by 0 bases and V by 7 bases; bases with no gene match: 6. The CDR3 protein is CASTAAGGANTGELFF. Written as DNA, the CDR3 is TGTGCCAGCACCGCAGCGGGAGGAGCGAACACCGGGGAGCTGTTTTTT.

This clonotype was counted ten times or more. As DNA, the CDR3 is TGTGCCACCGATAGCGGGCGAGCCTACAATGAGCAGTTCTTC. The encoded protein is CATDSGRAYNEQFF. The V gene is TRBV24-1, the J gene TRBJ2-1; 7 positions agree with TRBD2. Trimming removed 9 bases from V and 2 bases from J; junction bases left unmatched: 6. The CDR3 totals 14 residues. Germline loops: CDR1 KGHDR, CDR2 SFDVKD.

This clonotype has at least ten counts. The chain carries TRBV6-4 and TRBJ2-7; D call uncertain. Per germline, CDR1 MRHNA and CDR2 SNTAGT. Trimming removed 3 bases at V and 2 bases at J, with 17 bases between. This CDR3 has 16 amino acids. The CDR3 sequence is CASSEFFGQTPYEQYF. The CDR3 DNA reads as TGTGCCAGCAGTGAATTTTTCGGGCAGACTCCCTACGAGCAGTACTTC.

This clonotype occurred many times. This rearrangement joins TRBV20-1 to TRBJ2-7, with a possible D match to TRBD1 (5 bases). Per the germline V gene, CDR1 is DFQATT and CDR2 is SNEGSKA (reference sequence). The CDR3 has 12 amino acids. The germline V and J ends were trimmed by 1 base and 4 bases, with 8 bases remaining between them. In DNA form, the CDR3 reads TGCAGTGCTAGAGCTAGGGGTTACGAGCAGTACTTC. Translating gives CSARARGYEQYF.

This clonotype has just a few counts. This rearrangement joins TRBV5-1 to TRBJ2-2, with a weak D call TRBD1 (6 bases). The germline CDR1 and CDR2 sequences are SGHRS and YFSETQ. Trimming shortened V by 2 bases and J by 6 bases, and 8 bases separated the two germline ends. The CDR3 length is 13 residues. The CDR3 bases are TGCGCCAGCAGCTTCAAGGGGGCCGGGGAGCTGTTTTTT. Encoded protein: CASSFKGAGELFF.

Only a few counts were recorded for this clonotype. The chain is built from TRBV20-1 and TRBJ2-1, with 9 bases aligning to TRBD2. The CDR3 contains 13 residues. Germline-derived CDR1 and CDR2 are DFQATT and SNEGSKA (reference sequence). In DNA, the CDR3 is TGCAGGATTAGCGGGGGAGGGAACAATGAGCAGTTCTTC. This translates into CRISGGGNNEQFF.

The chain combines TRBV27 with TRBJ2-2; D is uncertain. The germline V gene encodes CDR1 MNHEY and CDR2 SMNVEV (reference sequence). The CDR3 is 16 residues long. The germline V and J ends were trimmed by 3 bases and 4 bases, with 15 bases remaining between them. The CDR3 loop reads CASSLPPVRSTGELFF. In nucleotides, the CDR3 is TGTGCCAGCAGTTTGCCCCCGGTACGGAGCACCGGGGAGCTGTTTTTT.

This clonotype came up many times. This chain connects TRBV28 to TRBJ2-3, with a tentative D call TRBD2 (5 bases). The V gene's germline CDR1 is MDHEN and CDR2 SYDVKM. Trimming cost V 4 bases and J 1 base, with 15 bases left between them. This CDR3 contains 16 residues. The CDR3 DNA follows: TGTGCCAGCAGTTCTGCGGGTGAGGGTGGCACAGATACGCAGTATTTT. It yields the protein CASSSAGEGGTDTQYF.

J is TRBJ2-2 and V is TRBV11-2; D unresolved. Germline V gene lookup returns CDR1 SGHAT and CDR2 FQNNGV. The CDR3 covers 13 residues. V was trimmed by 5 bases and J by 3 bases, leaving 7 bases between them. CDR3 nucleotide sequence: TGTGCCAGCAGCCGGTCTTACACCGGGGAGCTGTTTTTT. This codes for CASSRSYTGELFF.

This clonotype appeared many times. The chain joins TRBV20-1 to TRBJ2-7, with TRBD2 matching 8 bases. The CDR3 covers 12 residues. The trim removed 6 bases at V and 6 bases at J, leaving 7 bases unmatched. CDR1 is DFQATT and CDR2 is SNEGSKA in the germline V gene (reference sequence). The CDR3 is CSAGERGSEQYF. As DNA, the CDR3 is TGCAGTGCGGGAGAGCGGGGGTCCGAGCAGTACTTC.